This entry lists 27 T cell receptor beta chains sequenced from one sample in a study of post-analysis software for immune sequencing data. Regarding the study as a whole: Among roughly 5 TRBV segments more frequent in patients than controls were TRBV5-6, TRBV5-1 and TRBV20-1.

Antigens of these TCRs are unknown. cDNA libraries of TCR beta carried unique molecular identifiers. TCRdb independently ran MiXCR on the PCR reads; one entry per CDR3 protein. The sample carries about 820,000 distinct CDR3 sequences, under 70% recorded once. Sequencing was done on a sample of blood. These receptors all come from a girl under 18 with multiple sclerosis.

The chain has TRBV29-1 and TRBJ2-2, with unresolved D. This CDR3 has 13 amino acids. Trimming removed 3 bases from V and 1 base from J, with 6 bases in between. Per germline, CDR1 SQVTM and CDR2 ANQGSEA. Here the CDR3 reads CSVETENTGELFF. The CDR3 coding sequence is TGCAGCGTTGAGACGGAGAACACCGGGGAGCTGTTTTTT.

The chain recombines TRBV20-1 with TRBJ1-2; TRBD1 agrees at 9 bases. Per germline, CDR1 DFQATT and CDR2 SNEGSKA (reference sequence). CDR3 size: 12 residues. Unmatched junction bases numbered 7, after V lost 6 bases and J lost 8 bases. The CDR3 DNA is TGCAGTGCCAGCCGGGACAGGGAAGGCTACACCTTC. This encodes CSASRDREGYTF.

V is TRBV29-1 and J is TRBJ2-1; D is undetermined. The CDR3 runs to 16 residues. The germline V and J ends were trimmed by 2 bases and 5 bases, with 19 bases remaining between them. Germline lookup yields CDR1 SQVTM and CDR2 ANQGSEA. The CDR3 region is CSVELLGPLMNNEQFF. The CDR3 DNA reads TGCAGCGTTGAATTACTTGGACCCTTAATGAACAATGAGCAGTTCTTC.

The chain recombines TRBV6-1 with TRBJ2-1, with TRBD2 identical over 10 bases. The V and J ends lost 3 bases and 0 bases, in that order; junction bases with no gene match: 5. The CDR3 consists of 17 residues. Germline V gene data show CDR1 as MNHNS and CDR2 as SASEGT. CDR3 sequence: CASSEQRGGSSYNEQFF. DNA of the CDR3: TGTGCCAGCAGTGAGCAGCGGGGGGGGAGCTCCTACAATGAGCAGTTCTTC.

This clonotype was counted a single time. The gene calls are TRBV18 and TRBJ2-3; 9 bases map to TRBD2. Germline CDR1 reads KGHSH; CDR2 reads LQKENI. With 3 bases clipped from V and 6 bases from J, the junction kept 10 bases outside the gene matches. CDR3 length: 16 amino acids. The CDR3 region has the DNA TGTGCCAGCTCACCTGTTATAGCGGGAGTAGGGGATACGCAGTATTTT. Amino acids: CASSPVIAGVGDTQYF.

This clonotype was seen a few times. The CDR3 DNA follows: TGCAGTGCTAGAGATGTAGCGGGAGGGGAGACCCAGTACTTC. Translating gives CSARDVAGGETQYF. The rearrangement uses TRBV20-1 and TRBJ2-5; 11 bases fit TRBD2. V trimming: 0 bases; J trimming: 5 bases; junction bases outside the gene matches: 2. CDR3 length: 14 residues. CDR1 is DFQATT and CDR2 is SNEGSKA in the germline V gene (reference sequence).

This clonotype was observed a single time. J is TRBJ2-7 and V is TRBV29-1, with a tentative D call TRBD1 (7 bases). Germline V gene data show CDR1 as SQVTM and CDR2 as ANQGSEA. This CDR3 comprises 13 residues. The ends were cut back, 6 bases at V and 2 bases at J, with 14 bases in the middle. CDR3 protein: CSVAGTDTYEQYF. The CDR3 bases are TGCAGCGTCGCGGGGACAGATACCTACGAGCAGTACTTC.

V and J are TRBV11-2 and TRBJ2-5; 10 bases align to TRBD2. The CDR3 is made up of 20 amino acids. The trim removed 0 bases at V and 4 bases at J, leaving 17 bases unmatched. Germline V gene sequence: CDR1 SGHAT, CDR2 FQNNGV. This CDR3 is CASSLDPLAGVPPQGETQYF. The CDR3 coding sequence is TGTGCCAGCAGCTTAGATCCCCTAGCGGGGGTTCCTCCCCAGGGAGAGACCCAGTACTTC. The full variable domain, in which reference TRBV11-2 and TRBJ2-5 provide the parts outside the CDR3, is EAGVAQSPRYKIIEKRQSVAFWCNPISGHATLYWYQQILGQGPKLLIQFQNNGVVDDSQLPKDRFSAERLKGVDSTLKIQPAKLEDSAVYLCASSLDPLAGVPPQGETQYFGPGTRLLVL.

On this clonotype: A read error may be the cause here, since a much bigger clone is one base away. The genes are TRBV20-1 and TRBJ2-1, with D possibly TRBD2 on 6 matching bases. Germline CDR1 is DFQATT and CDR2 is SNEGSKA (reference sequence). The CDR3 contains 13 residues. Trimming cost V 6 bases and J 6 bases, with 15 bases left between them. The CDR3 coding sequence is TGCAGTGCCGGTTTGGACTACTGCAATGAGCAGTTCTTC. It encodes CSAGLDYCNEQFF.

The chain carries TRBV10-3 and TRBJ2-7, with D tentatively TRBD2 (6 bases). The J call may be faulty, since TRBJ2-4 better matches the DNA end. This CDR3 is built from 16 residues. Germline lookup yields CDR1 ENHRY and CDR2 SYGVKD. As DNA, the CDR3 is TGTGCCATCAGTGAGGTCGGGAGTGGTACCAAAAACATTCAGTACTTC. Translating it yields CAISEVGSGTKNIQYF.

As DNA, the CDR3 is TGCGCCAGCAGCTTGGGGGTCGGGGGCTCCACAGATACGCAGTATTTT. Encoded protein: CASSLGVGGSTDTQYF. The rearrangement uses TRBV5-1 and TRBJ2-3; D could derive from TRBD1 or TRBD2 (6 bases each). CDR1 SGHRS and CDR2 YFSETQ come from the germline V gene. With 0 bases removed from V and 2 bases from J, the gap between germline ends came to 13 bases. The CDR3 is made up of 16 amino acids.

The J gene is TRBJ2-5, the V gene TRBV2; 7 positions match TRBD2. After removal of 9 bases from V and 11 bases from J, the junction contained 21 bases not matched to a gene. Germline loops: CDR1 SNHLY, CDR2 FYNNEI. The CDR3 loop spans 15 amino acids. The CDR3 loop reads CARRTNSQTSYEQYF. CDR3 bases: TGTGCCAGACGAACGAACAGCCAGACTAGCTATGAGCAGTACTTC.

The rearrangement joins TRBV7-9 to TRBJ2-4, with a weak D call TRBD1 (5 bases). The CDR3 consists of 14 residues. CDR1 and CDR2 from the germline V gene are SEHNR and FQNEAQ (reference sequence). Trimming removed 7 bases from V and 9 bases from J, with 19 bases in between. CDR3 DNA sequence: TGTGCCAGCACCCCAGGCCAGCCTGGGGCCATTCAGTACTTC. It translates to CASTPGQPGAIQYF. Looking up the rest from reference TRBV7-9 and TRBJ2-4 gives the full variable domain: DTGVSQNPRHKITKRGQNVTFRCDPISEHNRLYWYRQTLGQGPEFLTYFQNEAQLEKSRLLSDRFSAERPKGSFSTLEIQRTEQGDSAMYLCASTPGQPGAIQYFGAGTRLSVL.

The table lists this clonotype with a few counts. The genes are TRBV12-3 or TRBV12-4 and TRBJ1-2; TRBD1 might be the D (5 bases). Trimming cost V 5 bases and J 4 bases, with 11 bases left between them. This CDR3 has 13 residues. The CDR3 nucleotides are TGTGCCAGCAGTCCAAACCAGGGCTATGGCTACACCTTC. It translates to CASSPNQGYGYTF.

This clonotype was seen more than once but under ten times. CDR3 DNA sequence: TGCAGCGTTGAAGGGTACCACGAGCAGTACTTC. Amino acids: CSVEGYHEQYF. The chain uses TRBV29-1 and TRBJ2-4; no definite D call. The J call may be mistaken, given a closer DNA end match to TRBJ2-7. CDR1 and CDR2 from the germline V gene are SQVTM and ANQGSEA. CDR3 size: 11 residues.

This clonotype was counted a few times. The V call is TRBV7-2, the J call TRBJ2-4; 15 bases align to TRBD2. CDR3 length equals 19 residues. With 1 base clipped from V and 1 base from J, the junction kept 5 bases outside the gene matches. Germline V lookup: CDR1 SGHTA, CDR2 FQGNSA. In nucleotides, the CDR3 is TGTGCCAGCAGCTTAGTAGGACTAGCGGGGGGGTGGGCCAAAAACATTCAGTACTTC. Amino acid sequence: CASSLVGLAGGWAKNIQYF.

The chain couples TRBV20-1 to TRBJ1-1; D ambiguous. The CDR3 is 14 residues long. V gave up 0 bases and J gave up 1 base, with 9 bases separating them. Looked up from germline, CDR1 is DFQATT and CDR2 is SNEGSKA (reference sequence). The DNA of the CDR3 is TGCAGTGCTAGAGATTTTAGGGAGAACACTGAAGCTTTCTTT. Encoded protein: CSARDFRENTEAFF.

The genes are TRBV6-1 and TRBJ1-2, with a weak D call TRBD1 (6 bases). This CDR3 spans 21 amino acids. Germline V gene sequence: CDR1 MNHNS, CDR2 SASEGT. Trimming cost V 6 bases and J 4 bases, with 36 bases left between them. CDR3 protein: CASSPSDRDIGRREQAYGYTF. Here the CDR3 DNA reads TGTGCCAGCAGCCCATCGGACCGGGACATAGGGAGAAGGGAACAAGCCTATGGCTACACCTTC.

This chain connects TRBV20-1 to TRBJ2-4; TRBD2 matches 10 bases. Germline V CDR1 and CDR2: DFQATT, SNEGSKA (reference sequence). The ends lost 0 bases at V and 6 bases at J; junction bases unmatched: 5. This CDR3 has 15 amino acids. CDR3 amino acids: CSARDVSGGVNIQYF. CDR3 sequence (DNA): TGCAGTGCTAGAGATGTGAGCGGGGGGGTAAACATTCAGTACTTC.

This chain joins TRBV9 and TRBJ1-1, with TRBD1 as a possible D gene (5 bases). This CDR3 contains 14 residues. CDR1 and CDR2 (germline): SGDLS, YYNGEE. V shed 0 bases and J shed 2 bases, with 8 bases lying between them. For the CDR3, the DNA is TGTGCCAGCAGCGTAGGACAGTTAAACACTGAAGCTTTCTTT. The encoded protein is CASSVGQLNTEAFF.

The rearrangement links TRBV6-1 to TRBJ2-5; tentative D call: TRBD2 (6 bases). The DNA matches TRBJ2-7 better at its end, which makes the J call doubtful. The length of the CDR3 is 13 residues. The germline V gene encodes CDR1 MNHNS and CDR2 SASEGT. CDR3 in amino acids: CASTGGWQGEQYF. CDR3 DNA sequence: TGTGCCAGCACCGGAGGGTGGCAGGGCGAGCAGTACTTC.

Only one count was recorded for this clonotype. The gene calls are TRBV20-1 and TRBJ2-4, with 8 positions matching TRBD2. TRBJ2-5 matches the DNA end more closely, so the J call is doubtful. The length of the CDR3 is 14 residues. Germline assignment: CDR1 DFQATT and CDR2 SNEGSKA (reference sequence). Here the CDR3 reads CSAERERSQETQYF. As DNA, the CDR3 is TGCAGTGCCGAGCGGGAGCGATCCCAAGAGACCCAGTACTTC.

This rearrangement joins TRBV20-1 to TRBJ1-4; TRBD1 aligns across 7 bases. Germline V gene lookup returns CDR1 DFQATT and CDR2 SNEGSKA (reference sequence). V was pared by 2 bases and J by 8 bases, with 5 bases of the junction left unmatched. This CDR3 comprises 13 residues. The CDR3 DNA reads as TGCAGTGCTAGACAGGGGGGAGAGGAAAAACTGTTTTTT. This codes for CSARQGGEEKLFF.

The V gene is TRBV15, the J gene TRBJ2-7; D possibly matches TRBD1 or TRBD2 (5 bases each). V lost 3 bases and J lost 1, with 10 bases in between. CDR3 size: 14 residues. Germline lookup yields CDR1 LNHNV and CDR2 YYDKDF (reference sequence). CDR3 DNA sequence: TGTGCCACCAGCAGTTGGGGGAGATCCTACGAGCAGTACTTC. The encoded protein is CATSSWGRSYEQYF. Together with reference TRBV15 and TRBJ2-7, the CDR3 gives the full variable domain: DAMVIQNPRYQVTQFGKPVTLSCSQTLNHNVMYWYQQKSSQAPKLLFHYYDKDFNNEADTPDNFQSRRPNTSFCFLDIRSPGLGDTAMYLCATSSWGRSYEQYFGPGTRLTVT.

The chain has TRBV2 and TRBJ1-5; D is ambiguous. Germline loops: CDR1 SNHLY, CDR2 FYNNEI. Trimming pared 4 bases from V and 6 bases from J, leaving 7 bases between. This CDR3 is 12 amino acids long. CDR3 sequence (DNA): TGTGCCAGCAGTGGGCAGACTCAGCCCCAGCATTTT. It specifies CASSGQTQPQHF.

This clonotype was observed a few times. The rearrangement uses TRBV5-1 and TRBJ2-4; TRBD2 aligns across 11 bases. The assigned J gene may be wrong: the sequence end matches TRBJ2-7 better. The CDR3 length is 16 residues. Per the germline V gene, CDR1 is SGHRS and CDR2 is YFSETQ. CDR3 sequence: CASRNTSGRADHEQYF. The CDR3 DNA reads TGCGCCAGCCGGAACACTAGCGGGAGAGCTGACCACGAGCAGTACTTC.

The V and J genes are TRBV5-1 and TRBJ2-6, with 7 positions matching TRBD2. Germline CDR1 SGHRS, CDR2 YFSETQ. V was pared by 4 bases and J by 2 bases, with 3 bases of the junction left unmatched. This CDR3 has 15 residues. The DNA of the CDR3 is TGCGCCAGCAGCCCGGGGACTACTGGGGCCAACGTCCTGACTTTC. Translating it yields CASSPGTTGANVLTF.